This TCR beta chain came from a study of cytomegalovirus exposure and HLA in healthy donors. Study-wide points: Researchers catalogued approximately 170 TCR beta chains as cytomegalovirus-associated. Per published reports, the classifier diagnosed cytomegalovirus status with high specificity and sensitivity. First-cohort TCR clusters were later found to tend to co-occur in the roughly 120 validation repertoires.

As for this clone: Its target is unknown.

CDR1 and CDR2 (germline): SGHRS, YFSETQ. This CDR3 spans 14 amino acids. Trimming took 5 bases from V and 7 from J, leaving 18 bases between them. The donors were in the roughly 130-subject validation cohort, distinct from the roughly 700-subject first cohort. The assay was immunoSEQ multiplex PCR, and TCRdb's table has in-frame clones only and misses some. This table holds some 330,000 clones, about nine tenths found once. The sequenced sample consisted of PBMCs. The receptor was derived from a woman aged 18-29 years in good health and CMV-seronegative. This chain links TRBV5-1 with TRBJ1-1; D remains unclear. As DNA, the CDR3 is TGCGCCAGCAGGGAGAGTGGCGGCGACCTTGAAGCTTTCTTT. Translation: CASRESGGDLEAFF.